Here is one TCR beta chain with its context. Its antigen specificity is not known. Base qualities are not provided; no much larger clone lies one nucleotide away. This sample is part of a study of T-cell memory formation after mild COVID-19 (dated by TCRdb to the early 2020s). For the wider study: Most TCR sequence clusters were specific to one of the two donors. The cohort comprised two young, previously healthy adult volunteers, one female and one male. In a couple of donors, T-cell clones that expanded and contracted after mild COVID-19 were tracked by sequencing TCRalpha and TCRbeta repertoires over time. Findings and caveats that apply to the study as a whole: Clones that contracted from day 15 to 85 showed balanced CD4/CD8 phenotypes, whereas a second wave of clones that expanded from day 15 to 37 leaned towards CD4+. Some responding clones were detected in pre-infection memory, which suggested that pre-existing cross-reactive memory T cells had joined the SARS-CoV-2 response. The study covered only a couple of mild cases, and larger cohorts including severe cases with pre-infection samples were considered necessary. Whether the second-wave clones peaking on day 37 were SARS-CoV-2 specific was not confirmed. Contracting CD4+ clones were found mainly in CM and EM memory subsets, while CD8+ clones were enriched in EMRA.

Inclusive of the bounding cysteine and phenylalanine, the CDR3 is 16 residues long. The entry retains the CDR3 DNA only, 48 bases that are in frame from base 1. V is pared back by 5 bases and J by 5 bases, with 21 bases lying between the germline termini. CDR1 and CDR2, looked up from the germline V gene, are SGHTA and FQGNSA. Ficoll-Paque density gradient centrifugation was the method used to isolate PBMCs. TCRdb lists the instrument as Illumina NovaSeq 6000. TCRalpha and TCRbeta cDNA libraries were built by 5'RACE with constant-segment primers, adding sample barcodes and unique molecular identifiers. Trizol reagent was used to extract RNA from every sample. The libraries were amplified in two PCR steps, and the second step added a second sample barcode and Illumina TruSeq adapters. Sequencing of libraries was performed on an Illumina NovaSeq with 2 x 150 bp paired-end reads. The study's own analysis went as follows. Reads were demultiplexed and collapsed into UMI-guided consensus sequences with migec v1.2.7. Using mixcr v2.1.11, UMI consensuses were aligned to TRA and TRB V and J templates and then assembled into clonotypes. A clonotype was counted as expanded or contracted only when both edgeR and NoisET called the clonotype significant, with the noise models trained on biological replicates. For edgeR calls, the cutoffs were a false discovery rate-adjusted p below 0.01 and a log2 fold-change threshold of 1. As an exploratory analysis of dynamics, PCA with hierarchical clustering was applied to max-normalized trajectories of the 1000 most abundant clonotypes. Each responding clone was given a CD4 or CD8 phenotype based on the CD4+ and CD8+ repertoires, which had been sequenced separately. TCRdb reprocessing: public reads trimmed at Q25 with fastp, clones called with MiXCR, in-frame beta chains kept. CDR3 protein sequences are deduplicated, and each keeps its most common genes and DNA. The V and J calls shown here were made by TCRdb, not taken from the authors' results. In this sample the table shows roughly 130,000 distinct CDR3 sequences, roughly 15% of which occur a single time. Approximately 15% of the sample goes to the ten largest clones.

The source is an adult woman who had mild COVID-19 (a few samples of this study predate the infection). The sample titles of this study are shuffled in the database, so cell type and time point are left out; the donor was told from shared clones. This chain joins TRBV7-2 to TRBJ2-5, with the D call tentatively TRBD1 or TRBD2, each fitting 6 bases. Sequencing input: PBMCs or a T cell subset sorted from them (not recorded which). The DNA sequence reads TGTGCCAGCAGCCTCTCCGCTTCCGGGGGCGGGGAGACCCAGTACTTC. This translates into CASSLSASGGGETQYF.